This TCR beta chain was identified in a study of cytomegalovirus exposure and HLA in healthy donors. Study in general: In an early release, HLA-typed donors contributed 80 million to 95 million unique TCR sequences.

A remark on this clone: Its cognate antigen is unknown.

With 60 Vbeta and 13 Jbeta primers, the PCR was carried out. The table came from immunoSEQ multiplex PCR; TCRdb's copy has only in-frame clones and leaves some out. The repertoire has about 130,000 clones, less than 85% of them found once; the top ten carry about 4.3%. Germline-derived CDR1 and CDR2 are SGHDT and YYEEEE. Losses at the gene ends were 2 bases for V and 4 bases for J; bases not matched to a gene: 6. The CDR3 consists of 15 residues. Findings and limits, study-wide: It was reported that TCR beta sequences correctly inferred the HLA-A and HLA-B alleles for most subjects. Differences between HLA loci emerged in a later analysis of TCR association rates, with DRB1 most and HLA-C fewest.

This rearrangement joins TRBV5-6 to TRBJ2-1, with TRBD1 matching 7 bases. Material: PBMCs. This receptor was obtained from a man between 18 and 29 years old in good health and CMV-seropositive. The CDR3 sequence is CASSLYRGSYNEQFF. The CDR3 DNA is TGTGCCAGCAGCTTATACAGGGGATCATACAATGAGCAGTTCTTC.